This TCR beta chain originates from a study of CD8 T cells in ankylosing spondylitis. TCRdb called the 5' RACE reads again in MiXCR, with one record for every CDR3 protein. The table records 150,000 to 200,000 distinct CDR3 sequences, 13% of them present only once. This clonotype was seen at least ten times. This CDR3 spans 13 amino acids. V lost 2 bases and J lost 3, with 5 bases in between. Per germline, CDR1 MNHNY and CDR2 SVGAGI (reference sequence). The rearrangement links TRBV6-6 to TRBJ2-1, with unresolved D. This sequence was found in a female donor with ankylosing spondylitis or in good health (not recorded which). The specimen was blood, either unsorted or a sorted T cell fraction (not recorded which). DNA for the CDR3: TGTGCCAGCAGTTACAGGGTCTACAATGAGCAGTTCTTC. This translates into CASSYRVYNEQFF.